Below are 18 T cell receptor beta chains sequenced from a single sample in a study of T cell repertoires in cytomegalovirus infection. For these receptors, no antigen is known. TCRdb ran MiXCR on the reads and lists one entry per CDR3 protein. Found here are 570,000 or so distinct CDR3 sequences, about 40% of them singletons; the top ten hold about 46%. This specimen consisted of cultured PBMCs, obtained from culture after CMV antigen stimulation. The source is a human donor in good health (CMV status not recorded). Some clones in this sample may be carry-over from other donors' samples.

V gene TRBV28 combines with J gene TRBJ2-2; 10 nucleotides align to TRBD2. Germline V lookup: CDR1 MDHEN, CDR2 SYDVKM. This CDR3 is built from 16 residues. V lost 10 bases and J lost 4; bases outside the gene matches: 12. The CDR3, as DNA: TGTGCCACCCGACCCCTAGCGGGAGAGATCACCGGGGAGCTGTTTTTT. Protein: CATRPLAGEITGELFF. The variable domain in full, completed from reference TRBV28 and TRBJ2-2, reads DVKVTQSSRYLVKRTGEKVFLECVQDMDHENMFWYRQDPGLGLRLIYFSYDVKMKEKGDIPEGYSVSREKKERFSLILESASTNQTSMYLCATRPLAGEITGELFFGEGSRLTVL.

This clonotype was counted ten times or more. The chain couples TRBV7-2 to TRBJ2-4; TRBD2 might be the D (5 bases). The CDR3 is 18 amino acids. The germline V and J ends were trimmed by 1 base and 0 bases, with 16 bases remaining between them. CDR1 and CDR2 from the germline V gene are SGHTA and FQGNSA. As DNA, the CDR3 is TGTGCCAGCAGCTTAGTGGCAGCCAACGGGGTAGCCAAAAACATTCAGTACTTC. Translating it yields CASSLVAANGVAKNIQYF.

The V call is TRBV6-2 or TRBV6-3, the J call TRBJ2-7; no definite D call. The CDR3 consists of 12 residues. Germline V gene lookup returns CDR1 MNHEY and CDR2 SVGEGT. V dropped 5 bases and J dropped 4 bases, with 9 bases sitting between them. The CDR3 sequence is CASSQPPYEQYF. The CDR3 DNA reads as TGTGCCAGCAGTCAACCTCCGTACGAGCAGTACTTC.

V is TRBV2 and J is TRBJ2-2, with TRBD2 matching 9 bases. Unmatched junction bases numbered 7, after V lost 8 bases and J lost 3 bases. Germline lookup yields CDR1 SNHLY and CDR2 FYNNEI. This CDR3 comprises 15 residues. CDR3: CASGSGGRHTGELFF. CDR3 nucleotides: TGTGCCAGCGGTAGCGGGGGACGACACACCGGGGAGCTGTTTTTT.

The V gene is TRBV7-6, the J gene TRBJ1-2, with 7 bases fitting TRBD1. The germline CDR1 and CDR2 sequences are SGHVS and FNYEAQ. The CDR3 is made up of 12 amino acids. V trimming: 7 bases; J trimming: 6 bases; junction bases outside the gene matches: 5. The CDR3 protein is CASKEGADGYTF. CDR3 nucleotides: TGTGCCAGCAAGGAGGGGGCGGATGGCTACACCTTC.

This clonotype was seen only a few times. The CDR3 bases are TGTGCCAGCAGTCGATCTGGGGAGAGACAGCCCCAGCATTTT. As protein: CASSRSGERQPQHF. The V call is TRBV27, the J call TRBJ1-5; unclear D gene. CDR3 length equals 14 residues. V was trimmed by 5 bases and J by 7 bases, leaving 15 bases between them. The germline gives CDR1 MNHEY, CDR2 SMNVEV (reference sequence).

This clonotype was recorded a few times. The J gene is TRBJ1-2, the V gene TRBV12-3 or TRBV12-4, with 7 nucleotides matching TRBD1. This CDR3 has 15 amino acids. Germline trimming cut 5 bases from V and 0 bases from J; bases unmatched to any gene: 6. The CDR3 sequence is CASSRGQKANYGYTF. For the CDR3, the DNA is TGTGCCAGCAGTAGGGGGCAGAAAGCTAACTATGGCTACACCTTC.

There are a few counts of this clonotype. The DNA of the CDR3 is TGTGCCAGCAGCTTAGCCGTTTCTGGGACCCCGACAGATACGCAGTATTTT. It is translated as CASSLAVSGTPTDTQYF. The chain joins TRBV7-2 to TRBJ2-3; possibly TRBD1 or TRBD2 for D (5 bases each). Germline CDR1 SGHTA, CDR2 FQGNSA. This CDR3 is built from 17 residues. Trimming shortened V by 0 bases and J by 3 bases, and 16 bases separated the two germline ends.

V gene TRBV19 combines with J gene TRBJ1-5; D not certain. CDR1 LNHDA and CDR2 SQIVND come from the germline V gene (reference sequence). Trimming left V 2 bases short and J 0 bases short, with 8 bases between. CDR3 length: 15 amino acids. The DNA of the CDR3 is TGTGCCAGTAGTATAAGACCGCCTAGCAATCAGCCCCAGCATTTT. Its protein is CASSIRPPSNQPQHF.

A few counts support this clonotype. The chain joins TRBV7-2 to TRBJ2-3; 14 positions agree with TRBD2. The CDR3 spans 13 residues. Losses at the gene ends were 11 bases for V and 5 bases for J; bases not matched to a gene: 3. From germline, CDR1 is SGHTA and CDR2 FQGNSA. The CDR3 region is CAGGLAGGDTQYF. The CDR3 coding sequence is TGTGCCGGCGGACTAGCGGGAGGAGATACGCAGTATTTT.

The J gene is TRBJ1-1, the V gene TRBV28; D unclear. Germline V CDR1 and CDR2: MDHEN, SYDVKM. The germline V and J ends were trimmed by 7 bases and 4 bases, with 19 bases remaining between them. CDR3 length: 15 amino acids. The CDR3 protein is CASISLLPEGTEAFF. Written as DNA, the CDR3 is TGTGCCAGCATATCTCTGCTCCCCGAGGGCACTGAAGCTTTCTTT. Full variable domain (missing parts from reference TRBV28 and TRBJ1-1): DVKVTQSSRYLVKRTGEKVFLECVQDMDHENMFWYRQDPGLGLRLIYFSYDVKMKEKGDIPEGYSVSREKKERFSLILESASTNQTSMYLCASISLLPEGTEAFFGQGTRLTVV.

The chain couples TRBV2 to TRBJ2-1, with D unclear. The CDR3 covers 11 residues. In germline, CDR1 is SNHLY, CDR2 FYNNEI. Trimming removed 8 bases at V and 3 bases at J, with 5 bases between. CDR3 coding DNA: TGTGCCAGCTTTTACTACAATGAGCAGTTCTTC. Protein product: CASFYYNEQFF.

V is TRBV6-6 and J is TRBJ2-7; either TRBD1 or TRBD2 may supply D (5 bases each). Germline V gene data show CDR1 as MNHNY and CDR2 as SVGAGI (reference sequence). V was trimmed by 7 bases and J by 4 bases, leaving 14 bases between them. The CDR3 is made up of 13 amino acids. The DNA for the CDR3 is TGTGCCAGCATTGGGACGGACAAATACGAGCAGTACTTC. This codes for CASIGTDKYEQYF.

This clonotype was seen a handful of times. One junction end does not reproduce the germline sequence, and a read error may be involved. The V and J genes are TRBV7-2 and TRBJ2-1; TRBD2 agrees at 12 bases. CDR1 is SGHTA and CDR2 is FQGNSA in the germline V gene. The CDR3 is made up of 16 amino acids. The CDR3 loop reads CASSIAGTSGYNEQFF. For the CDR3, the DNA is TGTGCCAGCAGCATAGCCGGGACTAGCGGGTACAATGAGCAGTTCTTC.

The table lists this clonotype with a few counts. The chain uses TRBV7-9 and TRBJ2-1; D perhaps matches TRBD2 (6 bases). Trimming pared 0 bases from V and 8 bases from J, leaving 11 bases between. The V gene's germline CDR1 is SEHNR and CDR2 FQNEAQ (reference sequence). The CDR3 totals 14 residues. CDR3 DNA sequence: TGTGCCAGCAGCTTAGCGGGACTCGTTTATGAGCAGTTCTTC. It is translated as CASSLAGLVYEQFF.

In this sample, this clonotype turned up many times. This rearrangement joins TRBV7-2 to TRBJ2-1; D may be TRBD2 (6 bases). V lost 6 bases and J lost 8, with 14 bases in between. Germline CDR1 is SGHTA and CDR2 is FQGNSA. The CDR3 is 13 residues long. The CDR3, as DNA: TGTGCCAGCAGAACAACAGCGGGTCATGAGCAGTTCTTC. The encoded protein is CASRTTAGHEQFF.

This clonotype was detected only a few times. This chain links TRBV12-3 or TRBV12-4 with TRBJ2-3, with 8 bases identical to TRBD2. The CDR3 runs 16 residues. V was pared by 8 bases and J by 4 bases, with 14 bases of the junction left unmatched. CDR3 DNA: TGTGCCAGCGGCCCCCCGGGTAGCGGGATTGCAGATACGCAGTATTTT. Translated, it gives CASGPPGSGIADTQYF.

The sample holds a few counts of this clonotype. The chain has TRBV7-9 and TRBJ1-3; TRBD1 matches at 9 bases. The junction had 11 bases not matched to a gene; V was cut back by 5 bases and J by 3 bases. In germline, CDR1 is SEHNR, CDR2 FQNEAQ (reference sequence). The CDR3 totals 17 residues. The CDR3 is CASSTSGTGKNGNTIYF. In nucleotides, the CDR3 is TGTGCCAGCAGCACATCCGGGACAGGGAAAAATGGAAACACCATATATTTT.